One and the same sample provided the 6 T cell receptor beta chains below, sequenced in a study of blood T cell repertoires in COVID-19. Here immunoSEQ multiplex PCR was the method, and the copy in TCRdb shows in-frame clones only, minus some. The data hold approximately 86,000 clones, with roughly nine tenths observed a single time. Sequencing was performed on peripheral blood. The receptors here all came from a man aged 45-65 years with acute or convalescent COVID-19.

CDR3 protein: CASRGQGTEKLFF. In DNA form, the CDR3 reads TGTGCCAGCCGAGGACAGGGCACTGAAAAACTGTTTTTT. The V call is TRBV6-5, the J call TRBJ1-4; TRBD1 agrees at 8 bases. CDR1 and CDR2 from the germline V gene are MNHEY and SVGAGI. Trimming cost V 8 bases and J 7 bases; bases outside gene matches: 6. The CDR3 consists of 13 residues.

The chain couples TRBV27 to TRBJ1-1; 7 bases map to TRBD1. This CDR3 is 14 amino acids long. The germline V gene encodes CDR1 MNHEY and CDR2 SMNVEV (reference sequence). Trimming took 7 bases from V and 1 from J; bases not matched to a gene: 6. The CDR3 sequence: CASNRQGPNTEAFF. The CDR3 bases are TGTGCCAGCAATAGACAGGGACCGAACACTGAAGCTTTCTTT.

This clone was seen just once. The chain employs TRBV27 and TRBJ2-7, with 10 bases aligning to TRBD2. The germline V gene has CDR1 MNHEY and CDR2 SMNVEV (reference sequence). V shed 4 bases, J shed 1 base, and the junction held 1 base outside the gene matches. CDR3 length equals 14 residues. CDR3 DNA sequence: TGTGCCAGCAGTTCACTAGCGGGATCCTACGAGCAGTACGTC. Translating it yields CASSSLAGSYEQYV.

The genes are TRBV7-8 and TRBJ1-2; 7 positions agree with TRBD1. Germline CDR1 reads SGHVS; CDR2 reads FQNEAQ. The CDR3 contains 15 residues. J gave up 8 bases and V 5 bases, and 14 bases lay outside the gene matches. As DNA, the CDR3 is TGTGCCAGCAGCCCCTATGGGGCCAGGGGGAGCGGCTACACCTTC. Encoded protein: CASSPYGARGSGYTF.

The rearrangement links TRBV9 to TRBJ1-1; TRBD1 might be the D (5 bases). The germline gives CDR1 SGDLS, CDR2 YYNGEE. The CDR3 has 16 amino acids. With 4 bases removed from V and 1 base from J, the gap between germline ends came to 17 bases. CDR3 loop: CASSPPQGQGNTEAFF. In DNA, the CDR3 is TGTGCCAGCAGCCCCCCCCAAGGTCAGGGGAACACTGAAGCTTTCTTT.

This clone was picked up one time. As DNA, the CDR3 is TGTGCCAGCAGCCTCCCGCCAGTATTGACCGGGGAGCTGTTTTTT. Translated, it gives CASSLPPVLTGELFF. This sequence joins TRBV7-8 and TRBJ2-2, with unresolved D. The germline V and J ends were trimmed by 5 bases and 5 bases, with 15 bases remaining between them. The CDR3 covers 15 residues. CDR1 SGHVS and CDR2 FQNEAQ come from the germline V gene.